Below, 30 T cell receptor beta chains from the same sample are listed, as sequenced in a study of blood T cell repertoires in COVID-19. Clones were sequenced by immunoSEQ multiplex PCR, and TCRdb holds only the in-frame ones, with some missing. The sample has around 110,000 clones, over 65% seen once. Sequences were obtained from peripheral blood. The receptors originated from a man younger than 45 with acute or convalescent COVID-19.

V gene TRBV18 combines with J gene TRBJ1-1; perhaps TRBD1 as D (5 bases). V shed 1 base and J shed 0 bases, with 9 bases lying between them. From germline, CDR1 is KGHSH and CDR2 LQKENI. The CDR3 is 15 amino acids. CDR3: CASSPQRQMNTEAFF. The DNA for the CDR3 is TGTGCCAGCTCACCACAGCGACAGATGAACACTGAAGCTTTCTTT.

The CDR3 here is CASSLGQGEGSNQPQHF. The CDR3 bases are TGTGCCAGCAGCTTGGGGCAGGGCGAAGGAAGCAATCAGCCCCAGCATTTT. The J gene is TRBJ1-5, the V gene TRBV7-9; D is possibly TRBD1 (5 bases). Germline V gene sequence: CDR1 SEHNR, CDR2 FQNEAQ (reference sequence). V was cut by 3 bases and J by 1 base, with 16 bases left in between. The CDR3 contains 17 residues.

This sequence joins TRBV21-1 and TRBJ2-1; the D segment call TRBD2 is taken from the table without a DNA check. TRBV21-1 constitutes a pseudogene. The CDR3 has 15 residues. CDR3 loop: CASSQPPRGGREQFF. The DNA for the CDR3 is TGTGCCAGCAGCCAACCCCCCCGCGGGGGTAGGGAGCAGTTCTTC.

The chain carries TRBV7-9 and TRBJ2-5; no clear D gene. Germline loops: CDR1 SEHNR, CDR2 FQNEAQ (reference sequence). The CDR3 runs to 15 residues. V was pared by 5 bases and J by 5 bases, with 18 bases between. Written as DNA, the CDR3 is TGTGCCAGCAGCAATTACCGAGAGACCGGGGAGACCCAGTACTTC. It translates to CASSNYRETGETQYF.

CDR3 sequence: CAWSVYLDTYYEQYF. In DNA, the CDR3 is TGTGCCTGGAGTGTTTATCTGGACACGTACTACGAGCAGTACTTC. This chain joins TRBV30 and TRBJ2-7; D is possibly TRBD1 (5 bases). This CDR3 is 15 amino acids long. Germline V CDR1 and CDR2: GTSNPN, SVGIG (reference sequence). V was pared by 0 bases and J by 3 bases, with 15 bases between.

The V call is TRBV13, the J call TRBJ1-1, with TRBD1 as a possible D gene (5 bases). Per the germline V gene, CDR1 is PRHDT and CDR2 is FYEKMQ (reference sequence). With 2 bases removed from V and 4 bases from J, the gap between germline ends came to 17 bases. The CDR3 runs 16 residues. The CDR3 DNA reads as TGTGCCAGCAGCTTATCGGGTTGGGGAGGGACCACTGAAGCTTTCTTT. Translation gives CASSLSGWGGTTEAFF.

CDR3 sequence (DNA): TGTGCCAGCAGCCCCACCGGGACAGCGTCCTACGAGCAGTACTTC. Protein: CASSPTGTASYEQYF. This chain joins TRBV13 and TRBJ2-7, with TRBD1 matching 7 bases. CDR3 size: 15 residues. Looked up from germline, CDR1 is PRHDT and CDR2 is FYEKMQ (reference sequence). V lost 5 bases and J lost 1; bases outside the gene matches: 8.

The chain carries TRBV19 and TRBJ2-1, with TRBD1 matching over 7 bases. The CDR3 has 17 amino acids. Germline lookup yields CDR1 LNHDA and CDR2 SQIVND (reference sequence). With V trimmed by 3 bases and J by 5 bases, 13 bases remained unmatched. CDR3 region: CASSIRPGTANHNEQFF. CDR3 DNA sequence: TGTGCCAGTAGTATCCGCCCCGGGACAGCAAACCACAATGAGCAGTTCTTC.

V gene TRBV12-3 or TRBV12-4 combines with J gene TRBJ1-1; D gene unclear. V lost 3 bases and J 3 bases, leaving 2 bases between the germline ends. The CDR3 loop spans 11 amino acids. The CDR3 spells CASSFYTEAFF. The CDR3 coding sequence is TGTGCCAGCAGTTTCTACACTGAAGCTTTCTTT.

The rearrangement links TRBV4-1 to TRBJ1-4, with D perhaps matching TRBD1 (5 bases). The V and J ends lost 4 bases and 3 bases respectively, with 12 bases between them. From germline, CDR1 is MGHRA and CDR2 YSYEKL. The CDR3 spans 15 residues. CDR3 in amino acids: CASSRQQEPNEKLFF. CDR3 sequence (DNA): TGCGCCAGCAGCCGACAACAGGAGCCTAATGAAAAACTGTTTTTT.

The chain joins TRBV7-2 to TRBJ1-6; D possibly corresponds to TRBD1 (5 bases). The CDR3 loop spans 15 amino acids. Trimming left V 1 base short and J 8 bases short, with 12 bases between. Germline values: CDR1 SGHTA, CDR2 FQGNSA. The CDR3 loop is CASSLEGYSHSPLHF. CDR3 DNA sequence: TGTGCCAGCAGCTTAGAGGGGTACTCGCATTCACCCCTCCACTTT.

The chain joins TRBV19 to TRBJ2-7; 8 bases align to TRBD1. Germline lookup yields CDR1 LNHDA and CDR2 SQIVND (reference sequence). This CDR3 region has 14 residues. The trim removed 5 bases at V and 0 bases at J, leaving 3 bases unmatched. In DNA form, the CDR3 reads TGTGCCAGTAGTTCAGGGGGCGGCTCCTACGAGCAGTACTTC. Protein: CASSSGGGSYEQYF.

The J gene is TRBJ2-7, the V gene TRBV7-2, with D possibly being TRBD1 (5 bases). The V and J ends lost 5 bases and 3 bases respectively, with 14 bases between them. This CDR3 contains 14 residues. Per germline, CDR1 SGHTA and CDR2 FQGNSA. CDR3 amino acids: CASSRQGTGYEQYF. As DNA, the CDR3 is TGTGCCAGCAGCCGCCAGGGTACGGGCTACGAGCAGTACTTC.

V is TRBV2 and J is TRBJ1-5; D may be TRBD1 (6 bases). Germline V gene data show CDR1 as SNHLY and CDR2 as FYNNEI. The length of the CDR3 is 14 residues. V was clipped by 6 bases and J by 7 bases, with 16 bases between them. The CDR3 DNA reads TGTGCCAGCAGGAGGGGGGGGTTGGGACAGCCCCAGCATTTT. This encodes CASRRGGLGQPQHF.

This sequence joins TRBV5-1 and TRBJ1-1, with D perhaps matching TRBD1 (6 bases). CDR3 length: 13 residues. The germline V and J ends were trimmed by 2 bases and 8 bases, with 13 bases remaining between them. CDR1 and CDR2 from the germline V gene are SGHRS and YFSETQ. The CDR3 sequence: CASSFTTGGEAFF. In DNA, the CDR3 is TGCGCCAGCAGCTTTACGACAGGTGGGGAAGCTTTCTTT. Filled out from reference TRBV5-1 and TRBJ1-1, the complete variable domain reads KAGVTQTPRYLIKTRGQQVTLSCSPISGHRSVSWYQQTPGQGLQFLFEYFSETQRNKGNFPGRFSGRQFSNSRSEMNVSTLELGDSALYLCASSFTTGGEAFFGQGTRLTVV.

The chain couples TRBV27 to TRBJ2-5; possible D gene TRBD1, 6 bases. V was cut by 3 bases and J by 1 base, with 6 bases left in between. Germline CDR1 MNHEY, CDR2 SMNVEV (reference sequence). The CDR3 is made up of 13 amino acids. Here the CDR3 reads CASSFRGQETQYF. In DNA form, the CDR3 reads TGTGCCAGCAGTTTCAGGGGCCAAGAGACCCAGTACTTC.

CDR3: CAISEGGAANEKLFF. The CDR3 DNA is TGTGCCATCAGTGAAGGAGGGGCTGCTAATGAAAAACTGTTTTTT. The genes are TRBV10-3 and TRBJ1-4, with D possibly being TRBD1 (5 bases). Germline-derived CDR1 and CDR2 are ENHRY and SYGVKD. The CDR3 is 15 amino acids. V lost 3 bases and J lost 3, with 11 bases in between.

This clone was counted between two and nine times. The J gene is TRBJ1-1, the V gene TRBV19, with D unclear. CDR1 and CDR2 (germline): LNHDA, SQIVND (reference sequence). V lost 8 bases and J 5 bases, leaving 18 bases between the germline ends. This CDR3 is 14 amino acids long. CDR3 region: CASATPGPRTEAFF. CDR3 DNA sequence: TGTGCCAGTGCCACGCCGGGTCCAAGAACTGAAGCTTTCTTT. Supplemented by reference TRBV19 and TRBJ1-1, the full variable domain reads DGGITQSPKYLFRKEGQNVTLSCEQNLNHDAMYWYRQDPGQGLRLIYYSQIVNDFQKGDIAEGYSVSREKKESFPLTVTSAQKNPTAFYLCASATPGPRTEAFFGQGTRLTVV.

The genes are TRBV11-3 and TRBJ2-3; D call uncertain. The V gene lost 3 bases and the J gene lost 3 bases, with 10 bases spanning the gap. The CDR3 loop spans 14 amino acids. Germline V gene lookup returns CDR1 SGHNT and CDR2 YENEEA. CDR3 bases: TGTGCCAGCAGCTTTGATCCAGAAACAGATACGCAGTATTTT. Protein sequence: CASSFDPETDTQYF.

V and J are TRBV7-9 and TRBJ2-7; D may be TRBD1 (6 bases). The V gene's germline CDR1 is SEHNR and CDR2 FQNEAQ (reference sequence). CDR3 size: 13 residues. V was pared by 4 bases and J by 1 base, with 8 bases between. The CDR3 DNA sequence: TGTGCCAGCAGCTCTAGGGGGTCCTACGAGCAGTACTTC. This codes for CASSSRGSYEQYF.

The genes are TRBV7-2 and TRBJ2-3; no reliable D call. Germline V lookup: CDR1 SGHTA, CDR2 FQGNSA. The CDR3 consists of 16 residues. Trimming cost V 1 base and J 2 bases, with 13 bases left between them. This chain's CDR3 is CASSLVGGGFTDTQYF. The CDR3 nucleotides are TGTGCCAGCAGCTTAGTTGGTGGCGGCTTCACAGATACGCAGTATTTT.

V usage is TRBV11-2 and J usage is TRBJ1-4, with TRBD1 matching 8 bases. Germline V lookup: CDR1 SGHAT, CDR2 FQNNGV. The CDR3 runs to 15 residues. The junction had 6 bases not matched to a gene; V was cut back by 1 base and J by 8 bases. As DNA, the CDR3 is TGTGCCAGCAGCTTAGCCAGGGGGCGATGGGAAAAACTGTTTTTT. This codes for CASSLARGRWEKLFF.

This chain uses TRBV12-5 with TRBJ1-2; 8 nucleotides match TRBD1. V gave up 4 bases and J gave up 6 bases; unmatched junction bases: 10. CDR3 length: 15 residues. The germline CDR1 and CDR2 sequences are LGHNT and FRNRAP. The CDR3 DNA sequence: TGTGCTAGTGGTTCTCCATGGACAGGGAATGATGGCTACACCTTC. This codes for CASGSPWTGNDGYTF. The full variable domain, with the rest looked up from reference TRBV12-5 and TRBJ1-2, is DARVTQTPRHKVTEMGQEVTMRCQPILGHNTVFWYRQTMMQGLELLAYFRNRAPLDDSGMPKDRFSAEMPDATLATLKIQPSEPRDSAVYFCASGSPWTGNDGYTFGSGTRLTVV.

The chain employs TRBV2 and TRBJ2-5, with a possible D match to TRBD2 (5 bases). Trimming left V 10 bases short and J 2 bases short, with 17 bases between. The CDR3 has 14 residues. Germline CDR1 is SNHLY and CDR2 is FYNNEI. CDR3: CATSLGRTQETQYF. The CDR3 coding sequence is TGTGCCACCTCCCTAGGACGGACTCAAGAGACCCAGTACTTC.

V gene TRBV30 combines with J gene TRBJ2-7; 10 nucleotides agree with TRBD2. V gave up 0 bases and J gave up 2 bases; unmatched junction bases: 4. Germline V gene lookup returns CDR1 GTSNPN and CDR2 SVGIG (reference sequence). CDR3 length: 15 amino acids. CDR3 sequence: CAWSVSLAGTYEQYF. The CDR3 region has the DNA TGTGCCTGGAGTGTGTCACTAGCGGGGACCTACGAGCAGTACTTC.

The chain employs TRBV2 and TRBJ1-2, with D possibly being TRBD1 (5 bases). CDR3 length: 13 residues. Germline V gene lookup returns CDR1 SNHLY and CDR2 FYNNEI. V was clipped by 6 bases and J by 4 bases, with 12 bases between them. The CDR3 bases are TGTGCCAGCAGCGTCGGACACTTCTATGGCTACACCTTC. Its translation is CASSVGHFYGYTF.

The chain links TRBV29-1 to TRBJ2-3, with D unclear. Trimming removed 4 bases at V and 0 bases at J, with 8 bases between. This CDR3 spans 13 amino acids. Germline V lookup: CDR1 SQVTM, CDR2 ANQGSEA. The CDR3 nucleotides read TGCAGCGTTGGGCCCTCTAGCACAGATACGCAGTATTTT. As protein: CSVGPSSTDTQYF.

This clone was seen only once. The chain joins TRBV4-2 to TRBJ1-1; D is unclear. This CDR3 comprises 15 residues. Germline CDR1 LGHNA, CDR2 YNFKEQ. The V and J ends lost 0 bases and 3 bases respectively, with 11 bases between them. As DNA, the CDR3 is TGTGCCAGCAGCCAAGATAGTGGGAGGGACACTGAAGCTTTCTTT. Protein sequence: CASSQDSGRDTEAFF.

This chain uses TRBV5-1 with TRBJ2-5, with D possibly TRBD1 on 5 matching bases. Germline CDR1 and CDR2: SGHRS and YFSETQ. CDR3 size: 12 residues. Trimming pared 5 bases from V and 5 bases from J, leaving 10 bases between. The CDR3, as DNA: TGCGCCAGCAGGGTGGGGCTCGAGACCCAGTACTTC. Its protein is CASRVGLETQYF.

V is TRBV25-1 and J is TRBJ1-2, with D unclear. The CDR3 spans 14 residues. The V and J ends lost 3 bases and 0 bases respectively, with 8 bases between them. Germline V gives CDR1 MGHDK, CDR2 SYGVNS. CDR3 protein: CASSDGLTNYGYTF. The DNA of the CDR3 is TGTGCCAGCAGTGACGGACTAACTAACTATGGCTACACCTTC.